The clone carrying this TCR beta chain was observed at least ten times. Its matching antigen is unknown. 5'RACE template switching generated TCR cDNA, adding a universal primer site and UMIs. MiXCR, run by TCRdb on the 5' RACE reads, gives a single entry per CDR3 protein. The sample carries some 110,000 distinct CDR3 sequences, under 8.5% recorded once. This entry is derived from a study of T cells after yellow fever vaccination. Study-level results: Just a small share of clonotypes turned up in the CD4 compartment as well as the CD8 compartment. A faster peak, day 5 versus 15, was reached by the weaker secondary response.

From germline, CDR1 is SEHNR and CDR2 FQNEAQ (reference sequence). This CDR3 has 17 amino acids. Trimming pared 6 bases from V and 0 bases from J, leaving 15 bases between. This receptor was obtained from a man younger than 30 who received the YFV17D yellow fever vaccine. The chain is built from TRBV7-9 and TRBJ2-6; no clear D. This material consisted of CD4+ T cells sorted from PBMCs, taken around 10 days after the first yellow fever vaccination. The CDR3 DNA reads TGTGCCAGCAGATATGACGGCAGTTACTCTGGGGCCAACGTCCTGACTTTC. Protein: CASRYDGSYSGANVLTF.